This TCR beta chain was recovered during a study of blood T cell repertoires in COVID-19. Study-level information: Italy, Spain and the United States were the sources of the convalescent and acute COVID-19 samples. Nucleic acid was either cDNA or gDNA, and it came from T cells, B-cell-depleted T cells, or PBMCs.

Source study methods: Estimation of nucleated cell counts was performed using reference gene primer amplification. Clones were read by immunoSEQ multiplex PCR, and TCRdb kept only the in-frame ones, dropping some. V and J calls and clone size come straight from that table; D and trimming were deduced from the DNA. The sample includes about 120,000 clones, roughly 76% seen only once; the top ten take less than 11%. The TCR was taken from a human donor in a cohort sampled during active COVID-19. The sample taken for sequencing was peripheral blood.

The chain's CDR3 is CASSLAGTGGNYGYTF. Here the CDR3 DNA reads TGTGCCAGCAGCTTAGCGGGGACAGGGGGTAACTATGGCTACACCTTC. J is TRBJ1-2 and V is TRBV7-9; TRBD1 matches 11 bases. The CDR3 runs 16 residues. CDR1 is SEHNR and CDR2 is FQNEAQ in the germline V gene (reference sequence). J was trimmed by 1 base and V by 0 bases; bases with no gene match: 1.